This T cell receptor beta chain was identified during a study of T cells in Graves' hyperthyroidism and ophthalmopathy (dated 2019 in TCRdb). Looking at the study overall: Peripheral blood samples were taken at initial diagnosis, before any treatment was given. After sampling, hyperthyroidism patients received methimazole starting at 30 mg daily, and ophthalmopathy patients received high-dose intravenous methylprednisolone. For training and testing, the 100 or so patients in the discovery cohort were randomly divided in a 7:3 ratio. The study also compared thyroid tissue and blood T-cell repertoires from five or six Graves' hyperthyroidism patients. According to the paper, TCR Vbeta CDR3 sequencing was carried out on about 140 peripheral blood samples, which came from over 40 ophthalmopathy, roughly 75 hyperthyroidism and some 17 progressor patients. To identify TCR V-J signatures that set the groups apart, the researchers used a discovery cohort of 100 patients, made up of fewer than 50 with Graves' ophthalmopathy and some 58 with stable Graves' hyperthyroidism. An independent validation cohort of 18 to 20 hyperthyroidism patients and 15 or so patients who later progressed to ophthalmopathy tested prospective prediction of ophthalmopathy.

Taken from cysteine to phenylalanine, the CDR3 has 11 residues. Only CDR3 DNA is held: 33 bases, read in frame from base 1. From a lookup of the germline V gene, CDR1 and CDR2 are SQVTM and ANQGSEA. Relative to germline, V is 7 bases shorter and J is 9 bases shorter, with 14 bases between their ends. Moderately to severely active disease, a Clinical Activity Score of at least 3, a NOSPECS grade of at least 4, and a duration under 3 months were present in ophthalmopathy patients. Patients with uncontrolled infections, other autoimmune diseases, pregnancy or lactation were excluded. Diagnoses relied on clinical symptoms, serum thyroxine and TRAb, thyroid ultrasound and orbital computed tomography. PBMCs were isolated from 8 to 10 ml of fresh peripheral blood by Ficoll-Paque density gradient centrifugation. Total RNA was extracted with Trizol reagent, and quality was checked on an Agilent 2100 Bioanalyzer.

Amplification of TCR beta CDR3 regions was carried out from RNA transcripts. The first round of RT-PCR for the TCR CDR3 was performed with the HTBI primer set and the Qiagen OneStep RT-PCR kit. The libraries were constructed in a second round of multiplex PCR and then size-selected and purified. Sequencing of the libraries was done on an Illumina HiSeq2000 using paired-end 100 bp reads. The original methods were these. SOAPnuke was used to process the raw data, with reads discarded if the reads contained adapters or uncalled bases, had a mean Phred below 15, or lacked an exact constant-primer or identifier match. COPE v1.2.5 was used to merge the high-quality paired reads, and each unique nucleotide sequence was defined as a clonotype. MiTCR v1.1 was used to align the clonotypes against IMGT TRBV, TRBD and TRBJ reference segments. The analysis was restricted to V-J combinations with a frequency above 0.0001, which together covered about 99% of the repertoires. A TCS score was defined as the ratio between F50 (clonal expansion) and ExV (chaos), using BLOSUM62-based TCRdist between CDR3 peptides within each V-J. Welch's t-statistics and random forest reduced around 550 V-J features to around 14, which were used in a naive Bayes classifier (R e1071). TCRdb cleaned the public reads at Q25 with fastp, built clones with MiXCR and kept in-frame beta chains. Rows with one shared CDR3 protein collapse into an entry with the most common genes and DNA. None of the V and J calls come from the authors' own analysis; TCRdb made them. Counted in this sample were some 340,000 distinct CDR3 sequences; about 13% of them appeared once. The ten largest make up approximately 35% of the sample.

This clonotype was seen ten or more times. Which antigen it targets is not known. No per-base quality is available; no much larger clone lies one base away. The full study reports these points: No statistical method was used to fix the sample size in advance, and group allocation was not hidden from the investigators. In validation, progression to ophthalmopathy was predicted by the model with more than 65% sensitivity and under 85% specificity, a median of roughly 6 months before onset. A 13 V-J signature model separated ophthalmopathy from stable hyperthyroidism, with 87.88% sensitivity and approximately 81% specificity in cross-validation and 80%/75% in testing. Most expanded thyroid clonotypes (frequency above 0.001) were also detected in blood, a finding suggesting that blood repertoires may reflect thyroid immune responses.

This clonotype was sampled from a woman between 40 and 50 years old with Graves' ophthalmopathy. The specimen was blood. The chain uses TRBV29-1 and TRBJ2-3; a confident D gene designation cannot be given. The bases read TGCAGCGGACTGTGGGGTCGAACGCAGTATTTT. It codes for CSGLWGRTQYF.